These 28 T cell receptor beta chains were sequenced from one sample in a study of cytomegalovirus exposure and HLA in healthy donors. The PCR had 60 Vbeta and 13 Jbeta primers. Measured with immunoSEQ multiplex PCR; TCRdb has only the in-frame clones, and not every one. Counted here are tens of thousands of clones, 7.6% occurring once; the ten biggest clones make up approximately 2.4%. Sequencing was done on a sample of PBMCs. The receptors derive from a man aged 45 to 65 in good health and CMV-seronegative.

This clone has just a few counts. V and J are TRBV28 and TRBJ1-1; no firm D call. This CDR3 contains 13 residues. Germline V gene sequence: CDR1 MDHEN, CDR2 SYDVKM. The V end lost 2 bases, the J end lost 6 bases, and 10 bases lay between the germline ends. CDR3 sequence (DNA): TGTGCCAGCAGTTTAGCCAGGCTCGCTGAAGCTTTCTTT. Translated, it gives CASSLARLAEAFF.

The gene calls are TRBV10-1 and TRBJ2-7; tentative D call: TRBD2 (5 bases). V lost 3 bases to trimming and J lost 1 base, with 16 bases between them. Per germline, CDR1 WNHNN and CDR2 SYGVQD (reference sequence). CDR3 size: 16 residues. The CDR3 loop is CASSEEGRHSSYEQYF. The CDR3 DNA reads TGCGCCAGCAGTGAAGAGGGCAGGCATTCATCCTACGAGCAGTACTTC.

The chain is built from TRBV6-5 and TRBJ1-3, with 8 bases fitting TRBD1. The V and J ends lost 5 bases and 0 bases, in that order; junction bases with no gene match: 3. Germline V lookup: CDR1 MNHEY, CDR2 SVGAGI. The CDR3 runs 15 residues. CDR3 nucleotides: TGTGCCAGCAGTCGACAGGGGTCCTCTGGAAACACCATATATTTT. Its protein product is CASSRQGSSGNTIYF.

This clone has just a few counts. The V gene is TRBV2, the J gene TRBJ2-2; 7 bases agree with TRBD2. In germline, CDR1 is SNHLY, CDR2 FYNNEI. Unmatched junction bases numbered 3, after V lost 3 bases and J lost 2 bases. The length of the CDR3 is 15 residues. The CDR3 coding sequence is TGTGCCAGCAGTGACCGGACTAGTAACACCGGGGAGCTGTTTTTT. The encoded protein is CASSDRTSNTGELFF. Using reference TRBV2 and TRBJ2-2 for the parts outside the CDR3, the full variable domain is EPEVTQTPSHQVTQMGQEVILRCVPISNHLYFYWYRQILGQKVEFLVSFYNNEISEKSEIFDDQFSVERPDGSNFTLKIRSTKLEDSAMYFCASSDRTSNTGELFFGEGSRLTVL.

The chain carries TRBV27 and TRBJ1-1; TRBD1 might be the D (5 bases). Germline-derived CDR1 and CDR2 are MNHEY and SMNVEV (reference sequence). The V end was cut by 5 bases, the J end by 5 bases, with 18 bases between. The CDR3 contains 15 residues. The CDR3 sequence is CASSLTTARGTEAFF. The CDR3 DNA reads as TGTGCCAGCAGTCTAACGACAGCGCGGGGGACTGAAGCTTTCTTT.

This CDR3 is CASTRGGTGGQKLFF. The CDR3, as DNA: TGTGCCAGTACCCGGGGCGGCACGGGAGGTCAAAAACTGTTTTTT. The chain employs TRBV19 and TRBJ1-4; D may be TRBD1 (5 bases). The CDR3 is made up of 15 amino acids. Germline V gene lookup returns CDR1 LNHDA and CDR2 SQIVND (reference sequence). Trimming pared 7 bases from V and 9 bases from J, leaving 21 bases between.

This chain connects TRBV6-5 to TRBJ2-7, with D possibly TRBD1 on 5 matching bases. The V end lost 2 bases, the J end lost 3 bases, and 11 bases lay between the germline ends. Germline V CDR1 and CDR2: MNHEY, SVGAGI. This CDR3 spans 14 amino acids. The DNA of the CDR3 is TGTGCCAGCAGTTACAAAGGGGTGAACTACGAGCAGTACTTC. Amino acid sequence: CASSYKGVNYEQYF.

This clone turned up a few times. The chain is built from TRBV28 and TRBJ1-2; the D is unclear. CDR3 length: 13 amino acids. The V end lost 5 bases, the J end lost 7 bases, and 14 bases lay between the germline ends. Germline CDR1 and CDR2: MDHEN and SYDVKM. CDR3 DNA: TGTGCCAGCAGTCCGGGTTCTTTACTTGGCTACACCTTC. This encodes CASSPGSLLGYTF.

The chain combines TRBV7-2 with TRBJ2-3; a weak D match, TRBD2 (5 bases). The CDR3 totals 13 residues. Germline V gene lookup returns CDR1 SGHTA and CDR2 FQGNSA. V was pared by 1 base and J by 7 bases, with 9 bases between. The CDR3 sequence is CASSLEEDHTQYF. The CDR3 DNA follows: TGTGCCAGCAGCTTAGAGGAGGACCATACGCAGTATTTT.

This clone has a handful of counts. The J gene is TRBJ2-7, the V gene TRBV18; D unresolved. CDR3 length: 15 amino acids. V gave up 1 base and J gave up 3 bases, with 13 bases separating them. Germline CDR1 KGHSH, CDR2 LQKENI. The CDR3 sequence is CASSPRRLEDYEQYF. DNA of the CDR3: TGTGCCAGCTCACCACGGCGGCTCGAGGACTACGAGCAGTACTTC.

The V and J genes are TRBV7-9 and TRBJ1-1; tentative D call: TRBD1 (5 bases). CDR1 SEHNR and CDR2 FQNEAQ come from the germline V gene (reference sequence). The CDR3 totals 15 residues. The germline V and J ends were trimmed by 5 bases and 0 bases, with 13 bases remaining between them. The CDR3 spells CASSPRGGVNTEAFF. The CDR3 DNA follows: TGTGCCAGCAGCCCCCGGGGGGGGGTGAACACTGAAGCTTTCTTT.

Only a few counts were recorded for this clone. The chain employs TRBV29-1 and TRBJ2-7; 9 bases are shared with TRBD1. This CDR3 comprises 14 residues. The V gene's germline CDR1 is SQVTM and CDR2 ANQGSEA. The trim removed 4 bases at V and 2 bases at J, leaving 6 bases unmatched. The CDR3 sequence is CSVVPGQGTYEQYF. In DNA, the CDR3 is TGCAGCGTTGTGCCGGGACAGGGTACCTACGAGCAGTACTTC.

The sample holds one count of this clone. V usage is TRBV28 and J usage is TRBJ1-4; 9 nucleotides match TRBD1. The V and J ends lost 5 bases and 1 base, in that order; junction bases with no gene match: 5. This CDR3 has 16 residues. Germline V gene lookup returns CDR1 MDHEN and CDR2 SYDVKM. This CDR3 is CASSDNRGLTNEKLFF. For the CDR3, the DNA is TGTGCCAGCAGTGATAACAGGGGGCTAACTAATGAAAAACTGTTTTTT.

The chain uses TRBV29-1 and TRBJ2-1; D possibly corresponds to TRBD2 (6 bases). The CDR3 runs 16 residues. Germline V lookup: CDR1 SQVTM, CDR2 ANQGSEA. V was trimmed by 4 bases and J by 0 bases, leaving 16 bases between them. The CDR3 protein is CSVGGDARSSYNEQFF. The CDR3 DNA follows: TGCAGCGTTGGGGGGGACGCTAGAAGCTCCTACAATGAGCAGTTCTTC.

This chain links TRBV9 with TRBJ2-2; tentatively, D is TRBD1 (6 bases). Trimming took 0 bases from V and 5 from J, leaving 11 bases between them. The CDR3 length is 15 residues. CDR1 SGDLS and CDR2 YYNGEE come from the germline V gene. The CDR3, as DNA: TGTGCCAGCAGCGTAGCCCTACAGGGAACCGGGGAGCTGTTTTTT. Translated: CASSVALQGTGELFF.

This clone was detected only a few times. The genes are TRBV5-1 and TRBJ2-2; maybe TRBD1 (6 bases). Germline CDR1 reads SGHRS; CDR2 reads YFSETQ. This CDR3 comprises 15 residues. Trimming took off 0 bases at V and 5 bases at J, with 11 bases between the two ends. In DNA, the CDR3 is TGCGCCAGCAGCTTGGTTGTTAGGGGGACCGGGGAGCTGTTTTTT. This sequence encodes CASSLVVRGTGELFF.

This clone was observed a few times. The chain joins TRBV9 to TRBJ2-7; the D is unclear. V gave up 0 bases and J gave up 0 bases, with 10 bases separating them. CDR1 is SGDLS, CDR2 YYNGEE, per germline. This CDR3 comprises 15 residues. This CDR3 is CASSVEASSSYEQYF. Written as DNA, the CDR3 is TGTGCCAGCAGCGTAGAAGCTTCGAGCTCCTACGAGCAGTACTTC. Together with reference TRBV9 and TRBJ2-7, the CDR3 gives the full variable domain: DSGVTQTPKHLITATGQRVTLRCSPRSGDLSVYWYQQSLDQGLQFLIQYYNGEERAKGNILERFSAQQFPDLHSELNLSSLELGDSALYFCASSVEASSSYEQYFGPGTRLTVT.

The rearrangement links TRBV28 to TRBJ2-3, with 7 positions matching TRBD2. The CDR3 is 16 residues long. V trimming: 3 bases; J trimming: 5 bases; junction bases outside the gene matches: 11. Germline V lookup: CDR1 MDHEN, CDR2 SYDVKM. In DNA form, the CDR3 reads TGTGCCAGCAGTTTGGGGGGGACCGCGGGGGAAGATACGCAGTATTTT. This gives the protein CASSLGGTAGEDTQYF.

This clone was detected a few times. This chain joins TRBV4-3 and TRBJ1-1; D remains ambiguous. Germline lookup yields CDR1 LGHNA and CDR2 YSLEER. V was cut by 4 bases and J by 6 bases, with 18 bases left in between. The CDR3 is 15 residues long. CDR3 sequence (DNA): TGCGCCAGCAGCCGAAGAGGTCGGGGAGACGCTGAAGCTTTCTTT. Translated, it gives CASSRRGRGDAEAFF.

The chain has TRBV23-1 and TRBJ2-7; 11 nucleotides line up with TRBD1. TRBV23-1 is an ORF, and what it does is uncertain. Trimming at V came to 3 bases and at J to 6 bases, leaving 7 bases not matched to a gene. This CDR3 is built from 15 residues. The CDR3 sequence: CASSHPPDRGLEQYF. CDR3 bases: TGCGCCAGCAGTCACCCTCCGGACAGGGGGCTCGAGCAGTACTTC.

This chain links TRBV5-4 with TRBJ2-3, with TRBD2 matching over 8 bases. The CDR3 loop spans 13 amino acids. The V and J ends lost 7 bases and 8 bases, in that order; junction bases with no gene match: 9. Germline assignment: CDR1 SGHNT and CDR2 YYREEE (reference sequence). The CDR3 bases are TGTGCCAGCCCCCCGGGAGGGCCGGGTACGCAGTATTTT. This codes for CASPPGGPGTQYF.

V and J are TRBV7-9 and TRBJ2-1; 9 positions match TRBD1. The germline gives CDR1 SEHNR, CDR2 FQNEAQ (reference sequence). With 3 bases clipped from V and 6 bases from J, the junction kept 0 bases outside the gene matches. The CDR3 spans 13 residues. CDR3 DNA sequence: TGTGCCAGCAGCTTGACAGGGGGCAATGAGCAGTTCTTC. Encoded protein: CASSLTGGNEQFF.

V usage is TRBV13 and J usage is TRBJ1-2; the match to TRBD1 covers 8 bases. Germline-derived CDR1 and CDR2 are PRHDT and FYEKMQ (reference sequence). Unmatched junction bases numbered 18, after V lost 5 bases and J lost 7 bases. This CDR3 is built from 17 residues. CDR3 protein: CASSPRTGLKTVSGYTF. The CDR3 region has the DNA TGTGCCAGCAGCCCCAGGACAGGGCTTAAAACAGTAAGTGGCTACACCTTC.

This clone appeared a few times. The chain couples TRBV5-1 to TRBJ2-7, with a possible D match to TRBD1 (5 bases). V dropped 0 bases and J dropped 4 bases, with 8 bases sitting between them. The CDR3 is 13 amino acids. Per germline, CDR1 SGHRS and CDR2 YFSETQ. The CDR3 sequence: CASSLDKGYEQYF. DNA of the CDR3: TGCGCCAGCAGCTTGGATAAGGGGTACGAGCAGTACTTC.

This clone was counted a few times. This chain connects TRBV28 to TRBJ2-2; 11 positions match TRBD2. Trimming took 2 bases from V and 5 from J; bases not matched to a gene: 10. CDR3 length equals 18 residues. Germline CDR1 MDHEN, CDR2 SYDVKM. The CDR3 region is CASSLAGLAVFTTGELFF. Written as DNA, the CDR3 is TGTGCCAGCAGTTTAGCGGGACTAGCGGTTTTCACTACCGGGGAGCTGTTTTTT.

This clone was picked up a small number of times. The chain uses TRBV28 and TRBJ1-5, with 9 positions matching TRBD1. The CDR3 consists of 15 residues. V lost 7 bases to trimming and J lost 4 bases; unmatched junction nucleotides: 8. Germline lookup yields CDR1 MDHEN and CDR2 SYDVKM. CDR3 amino acids: CASTRTGGVNQPQHF. Here the CDR3 DNA reads TGTGCCAGCACAAGAACAGGGGGCGTAAATCAGCCCCAGCATTTT.

This sequence joins TRBV29-1 and TRBJ2-7, with a weak D call TRBD1 (6 bases). This CDR3 spans 13 amino acids. Deletions cut 4 bases from V and 2 bases from J, with 12 bases between. Germline V gene data show CDR1 as SQVTM and CDR2 as ANQGSEA. For the CDR3, the DNA is TGCAGCGTTGGCGGCGGACAGACCTACGAGCAGTACTTC. This gives the protein CSVGGGQTYEQYF.

The chain joins TRBV28 to TRBJ2-5; 9 bases agree with TRBD1. Germline V CDR1 and CDR2: MDHEN, SYDVKM. This CDR3 has 14 amino acids. Trimming at V came to 5 bases and at J to 2 bases, leaving 3 bases not matched to a gene. CDR3 residues: CASSHDRGQETQYF. The CDR3 DNA reads as TGTGCCAGCAGTCACGACAGGGGGCAAGAGACCCAGTACTTC.